The subject of this entry is one TCR beta chain. This entry comes from a study of long-term antiretroviral therapy in people with HIV. This CDR3 has 14 amino acids. Germline CDR1 is SGHTA and CDR2 is FQGNSA. Trimming pared 5 bases from V and 0 bases from J, leaving 7 bases between. They ran version v3.0 of the immunoSEQ assay at survey level. Repertoires were generated with immunoSEQ multiplex PCR, while TCRdb's copy carries only in-frame clones and drops some. Of approximately 20,000 clones detected, over 75% appear once; the ten largest clones hold roughly 9%. The material sequenced was unsorted PBMCs, taken 4.2 years after starting antiretroviral therapy. The source of this sequence is a middle-aged man with HIV. This chain links TRBV7-2 with TRBJ1-4; D ambiguous. The CDR3, as DNA: TGTGCCAGCAGCCCCCACGCAACTAATGAAAAACTGTTTTTT. Protein product: CASSPHATNEKLFF.